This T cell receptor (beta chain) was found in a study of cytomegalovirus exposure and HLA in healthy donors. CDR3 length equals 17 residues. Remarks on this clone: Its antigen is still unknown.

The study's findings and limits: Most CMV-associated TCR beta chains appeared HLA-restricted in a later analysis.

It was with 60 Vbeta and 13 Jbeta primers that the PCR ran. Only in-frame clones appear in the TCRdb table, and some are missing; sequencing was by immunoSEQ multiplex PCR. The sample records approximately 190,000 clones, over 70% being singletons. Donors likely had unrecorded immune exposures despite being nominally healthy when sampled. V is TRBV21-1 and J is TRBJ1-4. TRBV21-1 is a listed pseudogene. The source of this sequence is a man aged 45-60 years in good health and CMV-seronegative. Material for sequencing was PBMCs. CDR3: CASSKFARRMECEKLFF. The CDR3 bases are TGTGCCAGCAGCAAATTTGCCCGACGGATGGAGTGTGAAAAACTGTTTTTT.